The T cell receptor (beta chain) under discussion was sequenced for a study of cytomegalovirus exposure and HLA in healthy donors. The PCR had 60 Vbeta and 13 Jbeta primers. Repertoires were generated with immunoSEQ multiplex PCR, while TCRdb's copy carries only in-frame clones and drops some. This table has around 140,000 clones, approximately 84% appearing once. Germline trimming cut 2 bases from V and 5 bases from J; bases unmatched to any gene: 6. CDR1 SGDLS and CDR2 YYNGEE come from the germline V gene. The length of the CDR3 is 15 residues. This chain joins TRBV9 and TRBJ2-7; 11 bases agree with TRBD1. The source of this sequence is a man aged 30 to 39 in good health and CMV-seropositive. The specimen sequenced was PBMCs. CDR3 sequence: CASSVGQGAFNEQYF. The CDR3 region has the DNA TGTGCCAGCAGCGTCGGACAGGGGGCGTTCAACGAGCAGTACTTC.